This T cell receptor (beta chain) was sequenced in a study of T cell repertoires in cytomegalovirus infection. Across the study: It was recently identified HLA-C-restricted and well-studied HLA-B-restricted CMV epitopes that the study used. Public TCR beta signature analysis indicated the presence of both CMV infection and matching HLA type. Study observations and caveats: HLA-C-restricted, CMV-specific TCR beta clonotypes were dominant ex vivo. Based on cumulative public TCR beta family frequency, carriers of CMV plus the relevant HLA were identified.

Germline assignment: CDR1 MNHEY and CDR2 SVGAGI. The CDR3 totals 16 residues. Unmatched junction bases numbered 4, after V lost 0 bases and J lost 1 base. TCRdb re-called the reads with MiXCR, one entry per CDR3 protein. The repertoire holds about 920,000 distinct CDR3 sequences, roughly 31% seen once, with over 11% in the top ten. As regards this clonotype: The antigen is unknown.

The sample consisted of cultured CD8+ T cells from PBMCs, taken from culture after CMV antigen stimulation. The receptor's source is a human donor in good health (CMV status not recorded). Some clones in this sample may be carry-over from other donors' samples. The chain joins TRBV6-5 to TRBJ2-3; 7 nucleotides line up with TRBD2. The CDR3 loop is CASSYSSGGGTDTQYF. CDR3 nucleotide sequence: TGTGCCAGCAGTTACTCGAGTGGGGGGGGCACAGATACGCAGTATTTT.